This passage covers 32 T cell receptor beta chains from one sample sequenced in a study of T cells after yellow fever vaccination. TCRdb analysed the 5' RACE reads with MiXCR anew, one entry per CDR3 protein. This sample carries under 80,000 distinct CDR3 sequences, 7.4% of them seen once, and the ten largest clones take roughly a third. The sequences come from CD8+ T cells sorted from PBMCs, collected 15 days after the yellow fever booster vaccination. These receptors all come from a man aged 25 to 40 who received the YFV17D yellow fever vaccine.

This clonotype was seen ten or more times. The gene calls are TRBV24-1 and TRBJ2-2, with D unclear. The V end lost 4 bases, the J end lost 3 bases, and 2 bases lay between the germline ends. This CDR3 spans 12 amino acids. The germline gives CDR1 KGHDR, CDR2 SFDVKD. This CDR3 reads CATSEYTGELFF. The CDR3 nucleotides are TGTGCCACCAGTGAGTACACCGGGGAGCTGTTTTTT.

This clonotype was recorded at least ten times. The chain couples TRBV9 to TRBJ2-3; D is ambiguous. CDR3 length: 12 amino acids. Between the trimmed V and J ends, which lost 3 bases and 2 bases, there was a span of 4 bases. In germline, CDR1 is SGDLS, CDR2 YYNGEE. The DNA of the CDR3 is TGTGCCAGCAGCGGAGACACAGATACGCAGTATTTT. Translated, it gives CASSGDTDTQYF.

This clonotype has ten or more counts. The chain carries TRBV6-5 and TRBJ2-7, with 9 nucleotides matching TRBD1. Germline trimming cut 1 base from V and 2 bases from J; bases unmatched to any gene: 9. Germline assignment: CDR1 MNHEY and CDR2 SVGAGI. The CDR3 totals 17 residues. CDR3 DNA sequence: TGTGCCAGCAGTTACTTGGGACCGGGACAGGGAACCTACGAGCAGTACTTC. As protein: CASSYLGPGQGTYEQYF.

The gene calls are TRBV7-8 and TRBJ2-3, with 8 bases that match TRBD2. CDR1 is SGHVS, CDR2 FQNEAQ, per germline. There are 16 residues in the CDR3. Unmatched junction bases numbered 12, after V lost 7 bases and J lost 3 bases. The CDR3 coding sequence is TGTGCCAGCATCCAAGTCGGGGGGGGGTGGACAGATACGCAGTATTTT. Amino acid sequence: CASIQVGGGWTDTQYF.

The chain recombines TRBV11-2 with TRBJ2-7; 10 bases are a match to TRBD2. This CDR3 is built from 18 residues. Per the germline V gene, CDR1 is SGHAT and CDR2 is FQNNGV. J lost 6 bases, V lost 1 base, and 15 bases had no gene match. This CDR3 is CASSLGAGLAYFRGEQYF. The CDR3 coding sequence is TGTGCCAGCAGCTTAGGTGCGGGACTAGCGTATTTTCGGGGCGAGCAGTACTTC.

The V gene is TRBV12-3 or TRBV12-4, the J gene TRBJ1-2; 11 bases are a match to TRBD1. V trimming: 7 bases; J trimming: 5 bases; junction bases outside the gene matches: 18. The CDR3 is made up of 18 amino acids. The CDR3 loop reads CASNPLAGTGGAGYGYTF. CDR3 bases: TGTGCCAGCAATCCCTTGGCCGGGACAGGGGGTGCGGGGTATGGCTACACCTTC.

This clonotype was found many times. The chain recombines TRBV6-4 with TRBJ2-2; 13 bases are a match to TRBD2. The CDR3 covers 16 residues. Trimming at V came to 6 bases and at J to 4 bases, leaving 5 bases not matched to a gene. The germline CDR1 and CDR2 sequences are MRHNA and SNTAGT. The CDR3, as DNA: TGTGCCAGCAGCGAACTAGCGGGAGGGCTCACCGGGGAGCTGTTTTTT. This codes for CASSELAGGLTGELFF.

This chain joins TRBV29-1 and TRBJ1-5; 11 bases are shared with TRBD1. CDR3 length equals 14 residues. Germline V CDR1 and CDR2: SQVTM, ANQGSEA. V shed 6 bases, J shed 7 bases, and the junction held 8 bases outside the gene matches. The CDR3 DNA reads as TGCAGCGTCCTCGGACAGGGGGCCAGGCAGCCCCAGCATTTT. As protein: CSVLGQGARQPQHF.

Comments on this clonotype: This may be a read error: a much more frequent sequence differs by one nucleotide. Given the absence of the conserved phenylalanine or tryptophan at the CDR3 end, a read error is likely. The chain links TRBV20-1 to TRBJ2-3; the match to TRBD2 covers 7 bases. This CDR3 has 15 amino acids. V was pared by 3 bases and J by 0 bases, with 6 bases of the junction left unmatched. CDR1 and CDR2 (germline): DFQATT, SNEGSKA (reference sequence). DNA for the CDR3: TGCAGTGCTAGGGGACTAATAGAAAGCACAGATACGCAGTATTCT. Amino acid sequence: CSARGLIESTDTQYS.

Remarks on this clonotype: A much larger clonotype is one base distant, so this may be a read error. The chain uses TRBV20-1 and TRBJ2-5; 8 bases agree with TRBD2. The CDR3 has 15 amino acids. Germline lookup yields CDR1 DFQATT and CDR2 SNEGSKA (reference sequence). This chain's CDR3 is CRERSGGPKGETQYF. CDR3 DNA sequence: TGCCGTGAAAGGTCGGGAGGGCCGAAAGGAGAGACCCAGTACTTC.

This clonotype has ten or more counts. The chain recombines TRBV28 with TRBJ2-5; a possible D gene is TRBD2 (6 bases). The V end lost 5 bases, the J end lost 3 bases, and 10 bases lay between the germline ends. The CDR3 runs 13 residues. In germline, CDR1 is MDHEN, CDR2 SYDVKM. CDR3 region: CASSPREEETQYF. The DNA for the CDR3 is TGTGCCAGCAGTCCCAGGGAGGAAGAGACCCAGTACTTC. Supplemented by reference TRBV28 and TRBJ2-5, the full variable domain reads DVKVTQSSRYLVKRTGEKVFLECVQDMDHENMFWYRQDPGLGLRLIYFSYDVKMKEKGDIPEGYSVSREKKERFSLILESASTNQTSMYLCASSPREEETQYFGPGTRLLVL.

This clonotype was recorded many times. The chain is built from TRBV7-8 and TRBJ2-3, with TRBD2 matching over 7 bases. This CDR3 is 15 amino acids long. The J segment lost 2 bases and the V segment lost 3 bases, leaving 5 bases of the junction unmatched. The germline gives CDR1 SGHVS, CDR2 FQNEAQ. CDR3 nucleotide sequence: TGTGCCAGCAGCTTCCCACTAGCGACCACAGATACGCAGTATTTT. As protein: CASSFPLATTDTQYF.

This clonotype was observed many times. V gene TRBV27 combines with J gene TRBJ1-1; tentative D call: TRBD1 (6 bases). CDR3 length equals 14 residues. The germline V and J ends were trimmed by 2 bases and 3 bases, with 10 bases remaining between them. The germline V gene has CDR1 MNHEY and CDR2 SMNVEV (reference sequence). The CDR3 spells CASSLRGSDTEAFF. CDR3 coding DNA: TGTGCCAGCAGTTTAAGGGGGTCGGACACTGAAGCTTTCTTT.

The table lists this clonotype with many counts. V and J are TRBV7-2 and TRBJ2-1; D is perhaps TRBD2 (6 bases). The V gene's germline CDR1 is SGHTA and CDR2 FQGNSA. V was trimmed by 2 bases and J by 14 bases, leaving 25 bases between them. This CDR3 region has 16 residues. The CDR3 bases are TGTGCCAGCAGCTTAAAGTTGGGCGGGAAAGGCCTAGAGGAGTTCTTC. Translating it yields CASSLKLGGKGLEEFF.

The chain links TRBV2 to TRBJ2-1; 14 positions agree with TRBD2. The CDR3 runs 19 residues. Germline values: CDR1 SNHLY, CDR2 FYNNEI. V lost 10 bases and J lost 6; bases outside the gene matches: 20. CDR3 DNA: TGTGCCACTTTGGAATGGGCTGGGACTAGCGGGAGTATGAGCAATGAGCAGTTCTTC. This encodes CATLEWAGTSGSMSNEQFF.

This clonotype was observed many times. V gene TRBV27 combines with J gene TRBJ2-5; D gene unclear. This CDR3 region has 14 residues. Germline assignment: CDR1 MNHEY and CDR2 SMNVEV (reference sequence). V was trimmed by 6 bases and J by 4 bases, leaving 15 bases between them. CDR3 bases: TGTGCCAGCAGCCCAACTATCCACGGAGAGACCCAGTACTTC. This translates into CASSPTIHGETQYF.

This clonotype appeared many times. V usage is TRBV27 and J usage is TRBJ2-7; D unresolved. V was shortened by 6 bases and J by 4 bases, with 16 bases between the two germline ends. The CDR3 runs 14 residues. Germline V lookup: CDR1 MNHEY, CDR2 SMNVEV (reference sequence). CDR3 region: CASSPDGAFYEQYF. CDR3 bases: TGTGCCAGCAGCCCCGACGGAGCCTTTTACGAGCAGTACTTC.

This chain uses TRBV6-2 or TRBV6-3 with TRBJ2-1; 13 bases align to TRBD2. V lost 8 bases and J lost 4; bases outside the gene matches: 5. Looked up from germline, CDR1 is MNHEY and CDR2 is SVGEGT. The CDR3 sequence is 15 residues long. CDR3 DNA sequence: TGTGCCAGCCAGGGACTAGCGGGGAGGTACAATGAGCAGTTCTTC. Translating it yields CASQGLAGRYNEQFF.

In this sample, this clonotype turned up many times. The rearrangement links TRBV20-1 to TRBJ2-1; D is perhaps TRBD2 (5 bases). In germline, CDR1 is DFQATT, CDR2 SNEGSKA (reference sequence). The CDR3 totals 13 residues. V was trimmed by 6 bases and J by 3 bases, leaving 12 bases between them. The chain's CDR3 is CSARRTGYNEQFF. CDR3 sequence (DNA): TGCAGTGCAAGGAGGACGGGCTACAATGAGCAGTTCTTC.

The table lists this clonotype with many counts. The rearrangement uses TRBV7-8 and TRBJ2-1; D might be TRBD2 (5 bases). Trimming took 0 bases from V and 0 from J, leaving 9 bases between them. In germline, CDR1 is SGHVS, CDR2 FQNEAQ. The CDR3 has 16 residues. CDR3 sequence reads: CASSLAPRGSYNEQFF. The CDR3 bases are TGTGCCAGCAGCTTAGCGCCCCGGGGCTCCTACAATGAGCAGTTCTTC.

This clonotype has ten or more counts. The chain recombines TRBV6-4 with TRBJ1-1; no clear D gene. Germline lookup yields CDR1 MRHNA and CDR2 SNTAGT. V lost 4 bases and J lost 1, with 10 bases in between. The CDR3 contains 14 residues. The CDR3 region is CASSAVFGNTEAFF. The DNA for the CDR3 is TGTGCCAGCAGTGCAGTATTTGGGAACACTGAAGCTTTCTTT.

There are many counts of this clonotype. The chain is built from TRBV29-1 and TRBJ2-1, with 8 nucleotides matching TRBD1. CDR1 SQVTM and CDR2 ANQGSEA come from the germline V gene. The CDR3 has 16 amino acids. V shed 2 bases, J shed 3 bases, and the junction held 9 bases outside the gene matches. The CDR3 region is CSVERAGQVNYNEQFF. The CDR3 bases are TGCAGCGTTGAAAGGGCGGGACAGGTAAACTACAATGAGCAGTTCTTC.

The chain couples TRBV6-5 to TRBJ2-1; D call uncertain. This CDR3 comprises 13 residues. Germline values: CDR1 MNHEY, CDR2 SVGAGI. V dropped 7 bases and J dropped 5 bases, with 12 bases sitting between them. The CDR3 sequence: CASKGYPHNEQFF. As DNA, the CDR3 is TGTGCCAGCAAGGGCTATCCCCACAATGAGCAGTTCTTC.

This clonotype came up many times. The chain recombines TRBV7-9 with TRBJ2-7; D uncertain. Deletions cut 5 bases from V and 3 bases from J, with 17 bases between. The CDR3 spans 15 residues. The germline V gene has CDR1 SEHNR and CDR2 FQNEAQ (reference sequence). The CDR3 bases are TGTGCCAGCAGCCCGGCGGTGTCGGAAGGCTACGAGCAGTACTTC. The encoded protein is CASSPAVSEGYEQYF.

This clonotype has ten or more counts. This chain links TRBV30 with TRBJ2-2; D is possibly TRBD2 (6 bases). This CDR3 comprises 13 residues. CDR1 is GTSNPN and CDR2 is SVGIG in the germline V gene (reference sequence). The V gene lost 4 bases and the J gene lost 3 bases, with 9 bases spanning the gap. As DNA, the CDR3 is TGTGCCTGGAATCGCGGGGACACCGGGGAGCTGTTTTTT. This gives the protein CAWNRGDTGELFF. Variable domain in full (rest from reference TRBV30 and TRBJ2-2): SQTIHQWPATLVQPVGSPLSLECTVEGTSNPNLYWYRQAAGRGLQLLFYSVGIGQISSEVPQNLSASRPQDRQFILSSKKLLLSDSGFYLCAWNRGDTGELFFGEGSRLTVL.

This clonotype came up many times. The chain couples TRBV27 to TRBJ2-1; D could derive from TRBD1 or TRBD2 (5 bases each). CDR3 length equals 14 residues. Trimming cost V 6 bases and J 0 bases, with 9 bases left between them. Germline V gene sequence: CDR1 MNHEY, CDR2 SMNVEV (reference sequence). The CDR3 here is CASSWGTSYNEQFF. For the CDR3, the DNA is TGTGCCAGCAGCTGGGGGACCTCCTACAATGAGCAGTTCTTC.

By its share, this clonotype is large (0.1 to 1%). The chain employs TRBV20-1 and TRBJ1-5, with no clear D. The germline CDR1 and CDR2 sequences are DFQATT and SNEGSKA (reference sequence). V shed 3 bases and J shed 4 bases, with 10 bases lying between them. The CDR3 totals 13 residues. In DNA form, the CDR3 reads TGCAGTGCTAGTGAAGTTACTAATCAGCCCCAGCATTTT. The encoded protein is CSASEVTNQPQHF.

This sequence joins TRBV23-1 and TRBJ2-2, with D tentatively TRBD2 (7 bases). TRBV23-1 is an ORF, with its function uncertain. There are 17 residues in the CDR3. Trimming removed 0 bases at V and 5 bases at J, with 16 bases between. This chain's CDR3 is CASSQSYRDYDTGELFF. DNA of the CDR3: TGCGCCAGCAGTCAATCATACAGGGACTATGATACCGGGGAGCTGTTTTTT.

The chain employs TRBV27 and TRBJ2-7; 10 nucleotides line up with TRBD2. Per the germline V gene, CDR1 is MNHEY and CDR2 is SMNVEV (reference sequence). The length of the CDR3 is 14 residues. J was trimmed by 3 bases and V by 6 bases; bases with no gene match: 5. The DNA for the CDR3 is TGTGCCAGCAGAATAGCGGGAGGTAGCTACGAGCAGTACTTC. Translated, it gives CASRIAGGSYEQYF.

This clonotype was observed many times. J is TRBJ2-3 and V is TRBV7-8, with D possibly TRBD1 on 6 matching bases. CDR3 length: 16 amino acids. Germline V gives CDR1 SGHVS, CDR2 FQNEAQ. The V gene lost 5 bases and the J gene lost 1 base, with 16 bases spanning the gap. CDR3 DNA sequence: TGTGCCAGCAGCCCACAGGGTAGCACTGGCACAGATACGCAGTATTTT. Its protein is CASSPQGSTGTDTQYF.

This clonotype occurred many times. The chain recombines TRBV20-1 with TRBJ2-5; perhaps TRBD1 as D (5 bases). The germline V and J ends were trimmed by 0 bases and 2 bases, with 10 bases remaining between them. Germline CDR1 reads DFQATT; CDR2 reads SNEGSKA (reference sequence). There are 14 residues in the CDR3. For the CDR3, the DNA is TGCAGTGCTAGAGATCCCCAGGGACAAGAGACCCAGTACTTC. Translation: CSARDPQGQETQYF.

This clonotype was seen ten or more times. The chain recombines TRBV4-3 with TRBJ2-5; TRBD2 matches 7 bases. Germline trimming cut 1 base from V and 3 bases from J; bases unmatched to any gene: 2. This CDR3 has 14 residues. CDR1 and CDR2 from the germline V gene are LGHNA and YSLEER. Here the CDR3 DNA reads TGCGCCAGCAGCCAAGGGGCGGGAGAAGAGACCCAGTACTTC. It codes for CASSQGAGEETQYF.